Below, 13 T cell receptor beta chains from the same sample are listed, as sequenced in a study of blood T cell repertoires in COVID-19. Libraries were prepared by immunoSEQ multiplex PCR; TCRdb keeps only in-frame clonotypes and omits some of them. Of around 300,000 clones in the sample, 70% to 90% were seen once. Material for sequencing was peripheral blood. The receptors stem from a woman between 70 and 85 years old with acute or convalescent COVID-19.

Only one count was recorded for this clone. The chain links TRBV7-9 to TRBJ2-7, with 7 bases matching TRBD2. In germline, CDR1 is SEHNR, CDR2 FQNEAQ (reference sequence). V dropped 5 bases and J dropped 5; count of bases not matched to a gene: 3. The CDR3 length is 12 residues. The DNA for the CDR3 is TGTGCCAGCAGCGCGGCGGGGGACGAGCAGTACTTC. Translated, it gives CASSAAGDEQYF.

The J gene is TRBJ2-2, the V gene TRBV5-4; TRBD2 matches at 13 bases. CDR1 is SGHNT, CDR2 YYREEE, per germline (reference sequence). V dropped 4 bases and J dropped 12; count of bases not matched to a gene: 9. CDR3 size: 15 residues. CDR3 in DNA: TGTGCCAGCAGCCGGACTAGCGGGGGTGGGGGGCAGCTGTTTTTT. It specifies CASSRTSGGGGQLFF.

This clone was recorded only once. The rearrangement joins TRBV25-1 to TRBJ1-4, with 8 bases identical to TRBD1. CDR3 size: 17 residues. V trimming: 4 bases; J trimming: 0 bases; junction bases outside the gene matches: 7. Germline V gene lookup returns CDR1 MGHDK and CDR2 SYGVNS. The CDR3: CASSARQGRPTNEKLFF. CDR3 bases: TGTGCCAGCAGTGCAAGACAGGGGAGGCCAACTAATGAAAAACTGTTTTTT.

This chain links TRBV7-2 with TRBJ2-4, with D unclear. The CDR3 has 13 amino acids. Between the trimmed V and J ends, which lost 4 bases and 7 bases, there was a span of 11 bases. The V gene's germline CDR1 is SGHTA and CDR2 FQGNSA. The CDR3: CASSSQPINIQYF. The CDR3 DNA follows: TGTGCCAGCAGCTCTCAACCTATCAACATTCAGTACTTC.

This clone was picked up one time. The chain employs TRBV14 and TRBJ1-1; a weak D match, TRBD1 (6 bases). Deletions cut 6 bases from V and 4 bases from J, with 9 bases between. The CDR3 sequence is 12 residues long. Germline loops: CDR1 SGHDN, CDR2 FVKESK. The CDR3 here is CASRGGGTEAFF. The CDR3 nucleotides read TGTGCCAGCAGAGGGGGGGGCACTGAAGCTTTCTTT.

This rearrangement joins TRBV18 to TRBJ1-1; maybe TRBD1 (5 bases). CDR3 size: 14 residues. The germline V and J ends were trimmed by 6 bases and 0 bases, with 11 bases remaining between them. Germline-derived CDR1 and CDR2 are KGHSH and LQKENI. This CDR3 reads CASSPDSVNTEAFF. CDR3 bases: TGTGCCAGCTCGCCCGACAGCGTGAACACTGAAGCTTTCTTT.

The chain links TRBV3-1 (or the pseudogene TRBV3-2) to TRBJ1-4, with D maybe TRBD1 (5 bases). V lost 4 bases and J lost 5, with 14 bases in between. The length of the CDR3 is 15 residues. The germline V gene has CDR1 LGHDT and CDR2 YNNKEL (reference sequence). CDR3 coding DNA: TGTGCCAGCAGCCGCTCAGGGTTATCGAATGAAAAACTGTTTTTT. It translates to CASSRSGLSNEKLFF.

This clone was recorded once. This chain links TRBV6-4 with TRBJ1-2; possibly TRBD1 for D (6 bases). V lost 7 bases, J lost 8 bases, and 23 bases lay in between. Germline V gene lookup returns CDR1 MRHNA and CDR2 SNTAGT. CDR3 length: 15 residues. The CDR3 nucleotides read TGTGCCAGCATGCGCGCAGGGGAACCGTGGGTGGGCTACACCTTC. Translating it yields CASMRAGEPWVGYTF.

J is TRBJ1-4 and V is TRBV7-8, with 7 nucleotides matching TRBD1. V trimming: 2 bases; J trimming: 3 bases; junction bases outside the gene matches: 3. This CDR3 region has 15 residues. The germline CDR1 and CDR2 sequences are SGHVS and FQNEAQ. In DNA, the CDR3 is TGTGCCAGCAGCTTACCGGGACAGCCTAATGAAAAACTGTTTTTT. The encoded protein is CASSLPGQPNEKLFF.

The V and J genes are TRBV12-5 and TRBJ1-6, with D unresolved. CDR3 length: 13 residues. Trimming left V 5 bases short and J 7 bases short, with 9 bases between. Germline loops: CDR1 LGHNT, CDR2 FRNRAP. CDR3 region: CASGTRSNSPLHF. The CDR3 region has the DNA TGTGCTAGTGGTACCAGGTCCAATTCACCCCTCCACTTT. Filled out from reference TRBV12-5 and TRBJ1-6, the complete variable domain reads DARVTQTPRHKVTEMGQEVTMRCQPILGHNTVFWYRQTMMQGLELLAYFRNRAPLDDSGMPKDRFSAEMPDATLATLKIQPSEPRDSAVYFCASGTRSNSPLHFGNGTRLTVT.

This chain uses TRBV24-1 with TRBJ1-1; tentative D call: TRBD1 (6 bases). There are 18 residues in the CDR3. The V and J ends lost 2 bases and 3 bases respectively, with 21 bases between them. The V gene's germline CDR1 is KGHDR and CDR2 SFDVKD. The CDR3 spells CATSDSTIPRAGDTEAFF. The DNA for the CDR3 is TGTGCCACCAGTGATTCCACCATCCCACGGGCAGGGGACACTGAAGCTTTCTTT.

The V and J genes are TRBV4-1 and TRBJ2-1, with D tentatively TRBD2 (6 bases). Germline CDR1 and CDR2: MGHRA and YSYEKL. Trimming took off 2 bases at V and 3 bases at J, with 11 bases between the two ends. CDR3 length: 15 residues. CDR3 sequence reads: CASSQTGGGYNEQFF. The CDR3 coding sequence is TGCGCCAGCAGCCAAACCGGGGGTGGCTACAATGAGCAGTTCTTC.

For the CDR3, the DNA is TGTGCCAGCGGGGCCCAGCGGGACACTGAAGCTTTCTTT. Protein product: CASGAQRDTEAFF. This chain joins TRBV2 and TRBJ1-1; D is perhaps TRBD1 (5 bases). V lost 8 bases and J 3 bases, leaving 13 bases between the germline ends. The CDR3 has 13 amino acids. The germline V gene encodes CDR1 SNHLY and CDR2 FYNNEI.